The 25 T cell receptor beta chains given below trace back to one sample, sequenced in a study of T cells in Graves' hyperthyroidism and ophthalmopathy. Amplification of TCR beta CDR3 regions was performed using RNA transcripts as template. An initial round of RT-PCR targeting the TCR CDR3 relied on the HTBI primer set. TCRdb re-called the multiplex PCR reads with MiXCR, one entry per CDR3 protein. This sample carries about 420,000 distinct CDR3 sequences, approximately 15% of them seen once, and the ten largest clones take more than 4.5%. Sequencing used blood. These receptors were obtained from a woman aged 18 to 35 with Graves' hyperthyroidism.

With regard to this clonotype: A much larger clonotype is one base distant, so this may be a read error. DNA of the CDR3: TGCAGTGCCAGGAGGTCCGTTTGGGAGACCCAGTACTTC. It translates to CSARRSVWETQYF. The gene calls are TRBV20-1 and TRBJ2-5; a weak D match, TRBD2 (5 bases). The CDR3 length is 13 residues. Germline V gene data show CDR1 as DFQATT and CDR2 as SNEGSKA (reference sequence). V shed 6 bases and J shed 5 bases, with 16 bases lying between them.

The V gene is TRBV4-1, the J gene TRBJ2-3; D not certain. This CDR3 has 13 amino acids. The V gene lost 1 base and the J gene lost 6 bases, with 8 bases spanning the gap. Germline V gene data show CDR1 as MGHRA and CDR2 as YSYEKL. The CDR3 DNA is TGCGCCAGCAGCCAAGCCGTTAGGGATACGCAGTATTTT. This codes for CASSQAVRDTQYF.

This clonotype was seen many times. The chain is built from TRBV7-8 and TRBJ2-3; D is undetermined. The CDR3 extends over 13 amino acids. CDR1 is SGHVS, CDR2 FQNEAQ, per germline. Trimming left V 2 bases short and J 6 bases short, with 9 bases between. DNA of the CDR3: TGTGCCAGCAGCTTACTTGTCGCGGATACGCAGTATTTT. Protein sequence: CASSLLVADTQYF.

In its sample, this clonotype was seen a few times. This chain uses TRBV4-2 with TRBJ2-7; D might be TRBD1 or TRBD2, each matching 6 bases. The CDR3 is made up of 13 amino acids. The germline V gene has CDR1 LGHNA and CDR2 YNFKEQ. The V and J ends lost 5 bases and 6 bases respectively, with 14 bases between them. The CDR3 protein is CASSGGPRVEQYF. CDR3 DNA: TGTGCCAGCAGCGGGGGGCCCCGGGTCGAGCAGTACTTC.

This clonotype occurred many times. The DNA of the CDR3 is TGTGCCACCCCCCCAGGCGGGACATCTGCAACTAATGAAAAACTGTTTTTT. Translating gives CATPPGGTSATNEKLFF. The V gene is TRBV24-1, the J gene TRBJ1-4; a possible D gene is TRBD1 (6 bases). The V and J ends lost 9 bases and 0 bases respectively, with 19 bases between them. The CDR3 totals 17 residues. From germline, CDR1 is KGHDR and CDR2 SFDVKD.

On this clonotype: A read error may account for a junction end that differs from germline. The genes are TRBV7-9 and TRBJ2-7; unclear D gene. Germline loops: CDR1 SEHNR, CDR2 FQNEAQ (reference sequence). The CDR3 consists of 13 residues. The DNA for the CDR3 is TGTGCCGGCAGCTTGGGGATGACCTACGAGCAGTACTTC. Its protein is CAGSLGMTYEQYF.

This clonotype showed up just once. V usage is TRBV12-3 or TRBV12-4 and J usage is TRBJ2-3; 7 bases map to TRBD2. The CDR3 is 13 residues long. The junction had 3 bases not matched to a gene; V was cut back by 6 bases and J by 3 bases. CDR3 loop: CASSGSGTDTQYF. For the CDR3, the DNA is TGTGCCAGCAGCGGTAGCGGGACAGATACGCAGTATTTT.

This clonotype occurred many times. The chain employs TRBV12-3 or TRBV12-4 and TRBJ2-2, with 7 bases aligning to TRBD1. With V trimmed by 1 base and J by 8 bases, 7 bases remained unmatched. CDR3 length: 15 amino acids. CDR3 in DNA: TGTGCCAGCAGTTTAGATAGGGGGCGACGGGGGGAGCTGTTTTTT. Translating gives CASSLDRGRRGELFF.

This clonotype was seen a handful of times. The CDR3 DNA reads TGCGCCAGCAGCCAAGTCGGGGCAGGGAGAAACACTGAAGCTTTCTTT. Amino acid sequence: CASSQVGAGRNTEAFF. The chain carries TRBV4-1 and TRBJ1-1, with D perhaps TRBD1 (5 bases). Between the trimmed V and J ends, which lost 1 base and 2 bases, there was a span of 14 bases. The CDR3 covers 16 residues. Germline V gene lookup returns CDR1 MGHRA and CDR2 YSYEKL.

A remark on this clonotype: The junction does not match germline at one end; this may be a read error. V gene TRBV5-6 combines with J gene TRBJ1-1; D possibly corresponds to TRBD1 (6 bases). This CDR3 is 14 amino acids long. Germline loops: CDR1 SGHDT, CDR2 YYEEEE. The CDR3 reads CAGSPGALNTEAFF. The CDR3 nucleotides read TGTGCCGGCAGCCCAGGGGCGCTTAACACTGAAGCTTTCTTT.

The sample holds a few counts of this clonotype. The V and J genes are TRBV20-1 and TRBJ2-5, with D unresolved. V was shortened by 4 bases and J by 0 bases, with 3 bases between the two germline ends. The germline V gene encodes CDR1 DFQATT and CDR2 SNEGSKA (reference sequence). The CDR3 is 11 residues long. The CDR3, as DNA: TGCAGTGCTATCCACCAAGAGACCCAGTACTTC. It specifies CSAIHQETQYF.

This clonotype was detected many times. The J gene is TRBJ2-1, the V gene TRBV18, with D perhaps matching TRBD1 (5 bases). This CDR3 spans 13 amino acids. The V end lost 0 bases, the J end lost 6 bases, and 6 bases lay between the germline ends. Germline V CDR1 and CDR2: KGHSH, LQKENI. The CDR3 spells CASSPPGVNEQFF. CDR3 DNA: TGTGCCAGCTCACCACCAGGGGTCAATGAGCAGTTCTTC.

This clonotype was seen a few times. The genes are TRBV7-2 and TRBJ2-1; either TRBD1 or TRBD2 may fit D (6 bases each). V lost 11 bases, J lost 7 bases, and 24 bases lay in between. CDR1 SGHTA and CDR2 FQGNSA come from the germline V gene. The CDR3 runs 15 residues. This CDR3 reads CAPKVTGASENEQFF. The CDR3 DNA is TGTGCCCCAAAAGTGACGGGGGCTAGTGAGAATGAGCAGTTCTTC.

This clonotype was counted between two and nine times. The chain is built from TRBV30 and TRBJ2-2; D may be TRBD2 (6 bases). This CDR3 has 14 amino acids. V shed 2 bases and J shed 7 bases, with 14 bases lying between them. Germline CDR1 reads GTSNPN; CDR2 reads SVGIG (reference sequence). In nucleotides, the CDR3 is TGTGCCTGGAGTTTGACTAGTTTATTCGGGGAGCTGTTTTTT. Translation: CAWSLTSLFGELFF.

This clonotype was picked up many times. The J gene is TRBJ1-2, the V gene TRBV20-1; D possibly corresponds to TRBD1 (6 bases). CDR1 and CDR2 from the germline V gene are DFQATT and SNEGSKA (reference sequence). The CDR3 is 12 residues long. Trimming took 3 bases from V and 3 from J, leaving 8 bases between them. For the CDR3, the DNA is TGCAGTGCTAGCGGGGGGCACTATGGCTACACCTTC. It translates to CSASGGHYGYTF.

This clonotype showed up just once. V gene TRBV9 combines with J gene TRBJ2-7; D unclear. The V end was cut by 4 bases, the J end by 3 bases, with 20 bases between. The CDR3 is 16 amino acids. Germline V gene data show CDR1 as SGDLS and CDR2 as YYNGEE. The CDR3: CASSPTGSPLNYEQYF. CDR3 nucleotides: TGTGCCAGCAGCCCGACTGGTTCGCCCCTAAACTACGAGCAGTACTTC.

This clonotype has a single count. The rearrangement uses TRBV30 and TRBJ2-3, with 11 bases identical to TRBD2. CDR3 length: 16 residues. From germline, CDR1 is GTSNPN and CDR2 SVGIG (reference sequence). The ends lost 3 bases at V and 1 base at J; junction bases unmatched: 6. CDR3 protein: CAWSPGTSGGTDTQYF. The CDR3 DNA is TGTGCCTGGAGCCCTGGGACTAGCGGAGGCACAGATACGCAGTATTTT.

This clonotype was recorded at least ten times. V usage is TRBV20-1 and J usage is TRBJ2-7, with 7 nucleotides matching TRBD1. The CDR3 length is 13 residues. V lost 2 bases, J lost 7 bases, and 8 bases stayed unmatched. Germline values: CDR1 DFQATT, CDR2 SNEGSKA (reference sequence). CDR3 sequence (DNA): TGCAGTGCTAGACACAGGGGAAAAGGGGAGCAGTACTTC. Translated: CSARHRGKGEQYF.

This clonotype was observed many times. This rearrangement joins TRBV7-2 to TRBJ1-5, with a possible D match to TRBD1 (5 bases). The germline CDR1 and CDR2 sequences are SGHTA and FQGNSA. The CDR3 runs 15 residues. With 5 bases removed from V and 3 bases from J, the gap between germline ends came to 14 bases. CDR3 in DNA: TGTGCCAGCAGCAAGGAGACAGCTTACAATCAGCCCCAGCATTTT. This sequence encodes CASSKETAYNQPQHF.

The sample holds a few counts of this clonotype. The CDR3 bases are TGTGCCAGTAACGACTTTTACAATGAGCAGTTCTTC. Its protein product is CASNDFYNEQFF. The chain carries TRBV19 and TRBJ2-1; the D is unclear. V was shortened by 7 bases and J by 4 bases, with 8 bases between the two germline ends. There are 12 residues in the CDR3. Germline lookup yields CDR1 LNHDA and CDR2 SQIVND (reference sequence).

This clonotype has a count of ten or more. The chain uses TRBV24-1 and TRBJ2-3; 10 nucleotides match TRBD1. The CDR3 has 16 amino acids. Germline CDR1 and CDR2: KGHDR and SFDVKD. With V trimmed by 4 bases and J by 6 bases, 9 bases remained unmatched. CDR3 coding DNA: TGTGCCACCAGTGACTTTCCCGGGACAGGGGAGGATACGCAGTATTTT. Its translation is CATSDFPGTGEDTQYF.

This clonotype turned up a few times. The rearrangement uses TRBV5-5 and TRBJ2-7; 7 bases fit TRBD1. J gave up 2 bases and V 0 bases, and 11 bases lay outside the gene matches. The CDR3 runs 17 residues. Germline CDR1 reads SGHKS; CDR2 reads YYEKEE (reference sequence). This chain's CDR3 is CASSLEFRVQGPYEQYF. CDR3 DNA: TGTGCCAGCAGCTTGGAATTTAGGGTACAGGGGCCCTACGAGCAGTACTTC.

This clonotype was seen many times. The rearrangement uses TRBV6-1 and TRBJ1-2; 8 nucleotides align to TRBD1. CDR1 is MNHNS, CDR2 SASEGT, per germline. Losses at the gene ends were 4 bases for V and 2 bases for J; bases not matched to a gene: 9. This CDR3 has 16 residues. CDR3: CASSGTETGANYGYTF. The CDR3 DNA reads TGTGCCAGCAGTGGAACGGAGACAGGGGCAAACTATGGCTACACCTTC.

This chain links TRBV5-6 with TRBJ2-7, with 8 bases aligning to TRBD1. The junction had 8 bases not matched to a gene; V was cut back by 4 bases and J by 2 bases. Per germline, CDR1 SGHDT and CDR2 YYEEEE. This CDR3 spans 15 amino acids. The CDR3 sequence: CASSPEGTGTYEQYF. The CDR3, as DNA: TGTGCCAGCAGCCCCGAGGGGACAGGTACCTACGAGCAGTACTTC.

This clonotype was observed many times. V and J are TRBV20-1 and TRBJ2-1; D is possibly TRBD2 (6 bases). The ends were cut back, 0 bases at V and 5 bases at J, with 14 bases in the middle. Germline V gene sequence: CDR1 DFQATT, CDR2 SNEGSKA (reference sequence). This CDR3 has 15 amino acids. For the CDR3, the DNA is TGCAGTGCTAGAGATTTTACGGGAGAGGACAATGAGCAGTTCTTC. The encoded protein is CSARDFTGEDNEQFF.